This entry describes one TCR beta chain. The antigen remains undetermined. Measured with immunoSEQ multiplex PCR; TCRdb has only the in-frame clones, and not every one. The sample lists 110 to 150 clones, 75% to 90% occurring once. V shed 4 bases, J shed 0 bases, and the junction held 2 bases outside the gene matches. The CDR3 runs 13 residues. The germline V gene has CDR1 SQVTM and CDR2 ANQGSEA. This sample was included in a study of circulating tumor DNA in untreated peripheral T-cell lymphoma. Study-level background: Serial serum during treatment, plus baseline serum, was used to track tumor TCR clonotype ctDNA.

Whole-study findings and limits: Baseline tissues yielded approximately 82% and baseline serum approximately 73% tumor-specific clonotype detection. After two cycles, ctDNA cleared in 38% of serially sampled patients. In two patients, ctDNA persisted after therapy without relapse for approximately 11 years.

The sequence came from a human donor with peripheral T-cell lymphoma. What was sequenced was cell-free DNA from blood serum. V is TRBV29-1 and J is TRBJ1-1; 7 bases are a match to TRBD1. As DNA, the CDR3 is TGCAGCGTTGGGGACAGCATGAACACTGAAGCTTTCTTT. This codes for CSVGDSMNTEAFF.